These T cell receptor beta chains were read from a single sample in a study of T cell changes during pregnancy in multiple sclerosis. Generated by immunoSEQ multiplex PCR, the TCRdb table keeps only in-frame clones and is missing some. This sample has roughly 61,000 clones, with about 87% found just once. Sample: peripheral blood, taken in the first trimester of pregnancy. The receptors were gathered from a female donor in good health, enrolled as a control in a pregnancy study. CDR3s include the opening cysteine and the closing phenylalanine or tryptophan. Fields, in order: V gene, clone size, CDR3 length, D gene, J gene, CDR3 DNA, CDR3 protein. A D gene is named only where the DNA matches it firmly. Not all rows give a size; the values are once, few, many and, for expanded clones, a class.

TRBV4-3	once	15	TRBD1	TRBJ1-2	TGCGCCAGCAGCCGTTCCGACAGGGACACGTATGGCTACACCTTC	CASSRSDRDTYGYTF
TRBV2	.	14	TRBD2	TRBJ2-1	TGTGCCAGCAGTGAGGTCCGGGGGGGGAATGAGCAGTTCTTC	CASSEVRGGNEQFF
TRBV11-3	.	11	.	TRBJ1-1	TGTGCCAGCAGCTTCGACAGCGAAGCTTTCTTT	CASSFDSEAFF
TRBV18	.	19	TRBD2	TRBJ2-3	TGTGCCAGCTCACCTCTACCGGGACTAGCCCACATTAGCACAGATACGCAGTATTTT	CASSPLPGLAHISTDTQYF
TRBV5-4	.	16	.	TRBJ2-7	TGTGCCAGCAGCTTGGGTGCGGGGAGCCTCTCCTACGAGCAGTACTTC	CASSLGAGSLSYEQYF
TRBV7-2	.	17	.	TRBJ1-1	TGTGCCAGCAGCCTGAAACAGTGGATTAGTTGGAACACTGAAGCTTTCTTT	CASSLKQWISWNTEAFF
TRBV27	.	13	.	TRBJ1-1	TGTGCCAGCAGCCGATTGAGGAACACTGAAGCTTTCTTT	CASSRLRNTEAFF
TRBV11-3	.	17	TRBD2	TRBJ2-3	TGTGCCAGCAGCTTAGAATCCGGCGGGGGGGCACCAGATACGCAGTATTTT	CASSLESGGGAPDTQYF
TRBV29-1	.	14	TRBD1	TRBJ1-1	TGCAGCACCACAGGGGGTACCGTGAACACTGAAGCTTTCTTT	CSTTGGTVNTEAFF
TRBV27	.	19	.	TRBJ1-2	TGTGCCAGCAGTTTATCGAAGTTGGGGGGGACGGATGCACTCTATGGCTACACCTTC	CASSLSKLGGTDALYGYTF
TRBV2	.	13	.	TRBJ1-5	TGTGCCAGCAGGTCAGGGCTCGCTCAGCCCCAGCATTTT	CASRSGLAQPQHF
TRBV5-1	.	12	.	TRBJ2-5	TGCGCCAGCCGCGAAGAGGATGAGACCCAGTACTTC	CASREEDETQYF
TRBV15	once	14	.	TRBJ2-1	TGTGCCACCAGCAGAGTAAATAGGGGTAATGAGCAGTTCTTC	CATSRVNRGNEQFF
TRBV5-1	once	15	TRBD1	TRBJ1-3	TGCGCCAGCAGCAGTACAGGGGCCTCTGGAAACACCATATATTTT	CASSSTGASGNTIYF
TRBV21-1	.	15	.	TRBJ2-7	TGTGCCAGCAGCAAAGGAACAGGGGGCCCTAATGAGCAGTACTTC	CASSKGTGGPNEQYF
TRBV19	.	12	.	TRBJ1-5	TGTGCCAGTAGTATACTATATCAGCCCCAGCATTTT	CASSILYQPQHF
TRBV2	.	14	.	TRBJ2-7	TGTGCCAGCAGTGGACAGGGAGGACCCTACGAGCAGTACTTC	CASSGQGGPYEQYF
TRBV7-2	.	15	.	TRBJ1-5	TGTGCCAGCAGCTTAGAAGGGAAGGGGCATCAGCCCCAGCATTTT	CASSLEGKGHQPQHF
TRBV7-2	.	15	TRBD1	TRBJ2-7	TGTGCCAGCAGCTTAGTTAGGGACAGATCCTACGAGCAGTACTTC	CASSLVRDRSYEQYF
TRBV10-3	.	12	.	TRBJ1-3	TGTGCCACCGGGACACCTGGAAACACCATATATTTT	CATGTPGNTIYF
TRBV4-3	.	16	.	TRBJ1-2	TGCGCCAGCAGCCAAGACCCCTTGGAGGCGATCTATGGCTACACCTTC	CASSQDPLEAIYGYTF
TRBV27	.	15	TRBD1	TRBJ1-5	TGTGCCAGCAGTCACGACAGGGGATTCAATCAGCCCCAGCATTTT	CASSHDRGFNQPQHF
TRBV13	.	12	TRBD1	TRBJ1-1	TGTGCCAGCAGCCAGGGGGGCACTGAAGCTTTCTTT	CASSQGGTEAFF
TRBV2	few	15	.	TRBJ2-3	TGTGCCAGCTCATCGGTGTATGGTTTCCCCGATACGCAGTATTTT	CASSSVYGFPDTQYF
TRBV2	.	11	.	TRBJ2-7	TGTGCCAGCATTCTCCTCTACGAGCAGTACTTC	CASILLYEQYF
TRBV6-4	.	14	TRBD1	TRBJ2-3	TGTGCCAGCAGTGGGACAGGGGGCACAGATACGCAGTATTTT	CASSGTGGTDTQYF
TRBV19	.	17	.	TRBJ1-4	TGTGCCAGTAGTCCCAGCATACGGGGTGCAACTAATGAAAAACTGTTTTTT	CASSPSIRGATNEKLFF
TRBV9	.	16	TRBD1	TRBJ1-1	TGTGCCAGCAGCCCTCACGGGCGGCAGGGGGAAAATCGGGCTTTCTTT	CASSPHGRQGENRAFF
TRBV5-1	.	18	TRBD1	TRBJ2-3	TGCGCCAGCAGCTTTTCGCCCAGGACAGGGACTAGCACAGATACGCAGTATTTT	CASSFSPRTGTSTDTQYF
TRBV19	few	15	TRBD1	TRBJ1-3	TGTGCCAGTACTCGTGCCTGGGACAGGGGAAACACCATATATTTT	CASTRAWDRGNTIYF
TRBV9	.	15	TRBD1	TRBJ1-2	TGTGCCAGCAGCGAAGGAACAGGGGTCGGCTATGGCTACACCTTC	CASSEGTGVGYGYTF
TRBV29-1	.	12	TRBD1	TRBJ1-2	TGCAGCGTTGACAGGGGGTGGTTTGGCTACACCTTC	CSVDRGWFGYTF
TRBV30	.	13	.	TRBJ1-6	TGTGCCTGGGGGGGGTGGACTGGGTCACCCCTCCACTTT	CAWGGWTGSPLHF
TRBV7-3	.	13	.	TRBJ1-1	TGTGCCAGCAGCTTCCCAGGGAACACTGAAGCTTTCTTT	CASSFPGNTEAFF
TRBV25-1	.	16	.	TRBJ2-3	TGTGCCAGCAGTGAATGGTCGGGTGGAGTTACAGATACGCAGTATTTT	CASSEWSGGVTDTQYF
TRBV5-7	.	13	.	TRBJ2-7	TGTGCCAGCAGCTGGGGAAGGGGCTACGAGCAGTACTTC	CASSWGRGYEQYF